Below, 30 T cell receptor beta chains from the same sample are listed, as sequenced in a study of T cell changes during pregnancy in multiple sclerosis. Generated by immunoSEQ multiplex PCR, the TCRdb table keeps only in-frame clones and is missing some. Among more than 75,000 clones listed, roughly 93% were seen once. Sequencing used peripheral blood, obtained in the third trimester of pregnancy. These receptors all stem from a female donor with multiple sclerosis, enrolled in a pregnancy study.

This clone was counted once. The chain is built from TRBV5-1 and TRBJ1-4, with no clear D. V was clipped by 5 bases and J by 0 bases, with 11 bases between them. This CDR3 has 15 residues. The germline V gene has CDR1 SGHRS and CDR2 YFSETQ. The CDR3 nucleotides read TGCGCCAGCAGATCCCAGTCTGCAACTAATGAAAAACTGTTTTTT. Translating gives CASRSQSATNEKLFF.

This chain connects TRBV27 to TRBJ1-2; D call uncertain. CDR1 is MNHEY and CDR2 is SMNVEV in the germline V gene (reference sequence). Trimming left V 3 bases short and J 4 bases short, with 12 bases between. The CDR3 length is 14 residues. DNA of the CDR3: TGTGCCAGCAGTTTTATACCGGTCGCCTATGGCTACACCTTC. This encodes CASSFIPVAYGYTF.

This rearrangement joins TRBV5-1 to TRBJ1-3; no clear D gene. Deletions cut 2 bases from V and 1 base from J, with 7 bases between. Per the germline V gene, CDR1 is SGHRS and CDR2 is YFSETQ. This CDR3 is built from 14 residues. The CDR3 sequence: CASSFSGSGNTIYF. The CDR3 nucleotides are TGCGCCAGCAGCTTTTCCGGGTCTGGAAACACCATATATTTT.

CDR3 coding DNA: TGTGCAGGGGGTGACTCATTCACAGATACGCAGTATTTT. Protein sequence: CAGGDSFTDTQYF. The V gene is TRBV2, the J gene TRBJ2-3, with D possibly matching TRBD1 (6 bases). This CDR3 region has 13 residues. The germline CDR1 and CDR2 sequences are SNHLY and FYNNEI.

The rearrangement links TRBV29-1 to TRBJ2-7; TRBD1 is a possible D gene (5 bases). This CDR3 region has 16 residues. Trimming stripped 5 bases from V and 7 bases from J, with 27 bases between. CDR1 and CDR2 (germline): SQVTM, ANQGSEA. CDR3 in DNA: TGCAGCGTTCTTGGCACAAAAGGCGGCAGGGCCGAAGAGCAGTACTTC. It yields the protein CSVLGTKGGRAEEQYF.

The chain carries TRBV7-2 and TRBJ1-1; D is perhaps TRBD1 (6 bases). CDR1 and CDR2 from the germline V gene are SGHTA and FQGNSA. CDR3 length: 13 residues. The germline V and J ends were trimmed by 1 base and 7 bases, with 10 bases remaining between them. Here the CDR3 reads CASSLDRVGEAFF. Written as DNA, the CDR3 is TGTGCCAGCAGCTTAGACAGGGTAGGTGAAGCTTTCTTT.

The genes are TRBV9 and TRBJ2-1; 8 bases match TRBD2. The trim removed 2 bases at V and 5 bases at J, leaving 12 bases unmatched. CDR3 length equals 17 residues. Looked up from germline, CDR1 is SGDLS and CDR2 is YYNGEE. The CDR3 here is CASSVDQGGLVNNEQFF. The CDR3 nucleotides are TGTGCCAGCAGCGTCGACCAAGGGGGACTAGTTAACAATGAGCAGTTCTTC. The full variable domain, its missing parts supplied by reference TRBV9 and TRBJ2-1, is DSGVTQTPKHLITATGQRVTLRCSPRSGDLSVYWYQQSLDQGLQFLIQYYNGEERAKGNILERFSAQQFPDLHSELNLSSLELGDSALYFCASSVDQGGLVNNEQFFGPGTRLTVL.

This clone was recorded a few times. This chain connects TRBV9 to TRBJ1-1; D not resolved. The CDR3 runs to 18 residues. Germline V gene data show CDR1 as SGDLS and CDR2 as YYNGEE. Between the trimmed V and J ends, which lost 4 bases and 1 base, there was a span of 23 bases. CDR3 nucleotides: TGTGCCAGCAGCATCTTCCCTCCTCGGACTGAGAAGAACACTGAAGCTTTCTTT. This gives the protein CASSIFPPRTEKNTEAFF.

This chain connects TRBV6-1 to TRBJ2-5, with 12 nucleotides matching TRBD2. The trim removed 2 bases at V and 5 bases at J, leaving 9 bases unmatched. CDR3 length equals 17 residues. CDR1 is MNHNS and CDR2 is SASEGT in the germline V gene. In nucleotides, the CDR3 is TGTGCCAGCAGTGAAAAACTAGCGGGGGGCCAGGGGGAGACCCAGTACTTC. It specifies CASSEKLAGGQGETQYF.

To note about this clone: One end of the junction is discordant with germline, which a read error may explain. The V gene is TRBV29-1, the J gene TRBJ1-2, with D tentatively TRBD1 (5 bases). Germline V gene lookup returns CDR1 SQVTM and CDR2 ANQGSEA. The CDR3 has 9 amino acids. CDR3: CSVEGRDSF. CDR3 bases: TGCAGCGTTGAAGGGAGGGACTCCTTC. Together with reference TRBV29-1 and TRBJ1-2, the CDR3 gives the full variable domain: SAVISQKPSRDICQRGTSLTIQCQVDSQVTMMFWYRQQPGQSLTLIATANQGSEATYESGFVIDKFPISRPNLTFSTLTVSNMSPEDSSIYLCSVEGRDSFGSGTRLTVV.

This chain joins TRBV15 and TRBJ2-5; 11 bases fit TRBD1. Trimming cost V 5 bases and J 5 bases; bases outside gene matches: 7. Germline CDR1 reads LNHNV; CDR2 reads YYDKDF (reference sequence). This CDR3 is built from 15 residues. The CDR3 sequence is CATSGRDRGTETQYF. The CDR3, as DNA: TGTGCCACCAGCGGGCGGGACAGGGGGACGGAGACCCAGTACTTC.

The chain recombines TRBV9 with TRBJ2-5, with 11 bases matching TRBD2. V dropped 0 bases and J dropped 3; count of bases not matched to a gene: 4. CDR3 length equals 16 residues. In germline, CDR1 is SGDLS, CDR2 YYNGEE. The CDR3 DNA reads as TGTGCCAGCAGCGTAGCGATAGCGGGGGGGGAAGAGACCCAGTACTTC. Translation: CASSVAIAGGEETQYF. The full variable domain, with the rest looked up from reference TRBV9 and TRBJ2-5, is DSGVTQTPKHLITATGQRVTLRCSPRSGDLSVYWYQQSLDQGLQFLIQYYNGEERAKGNILERFSAQQFPDLHSELNLSSLELGDSALYFCASSVAIAGGEETQYFGPGTRLLVL.

This sequence joins TRBV19 and TRBJ2-7; TRBD2 matches 8 bases. This CDR3 contains 14 residues. Germline assignment: CDR1 LNHDA and CDR2 SQIVND (reference sequence). V lost 6 bases and J lost 0; bases outside the gene matches: 4. CDR3 coding DNA: TGTGCCAGTAGCCCCCGGGAGGGCTCCTACGAGCAGTACTTC. Protein product: CASSPREGSYEQYF.

The V gene is TRBV7-6, the J gene TRBJ2-5; D not resolved. This CDR3 has 13 amino acids. Germline loops: CDR1 SGHVS, CDR2 FNYEAQ. Trimming pared 2 bases from V and 1 base from J, leaving 5 bases between. This CDR3 reads CASSLYSQETQYF. Written as DNA, the CDR3 is TGTGCCAGCAGCTTATACAGCCAAGAGACCCAGTACTTC.

This sequence joins TRBV5-6 and TRBJ1-1; 9 nucleotides agree with TRBD1. J was trimmed by 5 bases and V by 0 bases; bases with no gene match: 5. The CDR3 contains 15 residues. The germline CDR1 and CDR2 sequences are SGHDT and YYEEEE. The CDR3 DNA reads TGTGCCAGCAGCTTGGCCGGGACAGGGATTACTGAAGCTTTCTTT. It is translated as CASSLAGTGITEAFF.

V is TRBV2 and J is TRBJ2-3; TRBD1 is a possible D gene (5 bases). The CDR3 is 14 residues long. V lost 8 bases, J lost 0 bases, and 12 bases lay in between. The germline CDR1 and CDR2 sequences are SNHLY and FYNNEI. The CDR3 reads CASPGPYSTDTQYF. CDR3 sequence (DNA): TGTGCCAGCCCAGGGCCCTATAGCACAGATACGCAGTATTTT. The whole variable domain, filled in from reference TRBV2 and TRBJ2-3, reads EPEVTQTPSHQVTQMGQEVILRCVPISNHLYFYWYRQILGQKVEFLVSFYNNEISEKSEIFDDQFSVERPDGSNFTLKIRSTKLEDSAMYFCASPGPYSTDTQYFGPGTRLTVL.

V gene TRBV7-8 combines with J gene TRBJ1-6, with 7 bases that match TRBD1. Trimming took 5 bases from V and 7 from J; bases not matched to a gene: 8. There are 15 residues in the CDR3. The germline V gene encodes CDR1 SGHVS and CDR2 FQNEAQ. The CDR3 protein is CASSLPGTVNSPLHF. For the CDR3, the DNA is TGTGCCAGCAGCCTACCCGGGACAGTAAATTCACCCCTCCACTTT.

The V call is TRBV11-2, the J call TRBJ1-1; D call uncertain. The V end was cut by 9 bases, the J end by 3 bases, with 20 bases between. The germline V gene encodes CDR1 SGHAT and CDR2 FQNNGV. The CDR3 is made up of 15 amino acids. CDR3 in amino acids: CASKGQLRRHTEAFF. The DNA of the CDR3 is TGTGCCAGTAAAGGTCAGCTCCGGAGGCACACTGAAGCTTTCTTT.

This chain links TRBV6-5 with TRBJ1-2, with TRBD1 matching over 11 bases. Per the germline V gene, CDR1 is MNHEY and CDR2 is SVGAGI. The J segment lost 4 bases and the V segment lost 2 bases, leaving 3 bases of the junction unmatched. The CDR3 covers 15 residues. Written as DNA, the CDR3 is TGTGCCAGCAGTTACACCGGGACAGGGGGCTATGGCTACACCTTC. It codes for CASSYTGTGGYGYTF.

CDR3 amino acids: CASSLGAREKLFF. The CDR3 nucleotides are TGTGCCAGCAGCCTGGGGGCGAGAGAAAAACTGTTTTTT. This chain connects TRBV14 to TRBJ1-4; tentatively, D is TRBD1 (6 bases). CDR3 length: 13 residues. V lost 4 bases and J 8 bases, leaving 11 bases between the germline ends. The V gene's germline CDR1 is SGHDN and CDR2 FVKESK.

The V and J genes are TRBV5-1 and TRBJ2-7; D is perhaps TRBD1 (6 bases). Germline loops: CDR1 SGHRS, CDR2 YFSETQ. This CDR3 spans 14 amino acids. Trimming removed 2 bases from V and 3 bases from J, with 12 bases in between. The CDR3 loop is CASSLVDRLYEQYF. CDR3 DNA: TGCGCCAGCAGCTTAGTGGACAGACTCTACGAGCAGTACTTC. Variable domain in full (rest from reference TRBV5-1 and TRBJ2-7): KAGVTQTPRYLIKTRGQQVTLSCSPISGHRSVSWYQQTPGQGLQFLFEYFSETQRNKGNFPGRFSGRQFSNSRSEMNVSTLELGDSALYLCASSLVDRLYEQYFGPGTRLTVT.

This clone was seen only a few times. The chain employs TRBV10-1 and TRBJ1-2; 7 nucleotides align to TRBD1. This CDR3 is 13 amino acids long. Germline V gene sequence: CDR1 WNHNN, CDR2 SYGVQD (reference sequence). V lost 4 bases and J lost 8; bases outside the gene matches: 7. The CDR3 DNA reads as TGCGCCAGCAGTGGGACAGGTGCCGGCGGCTACACCTTC. Translation: CASSGTGAGGYTF.

Turning to this clone: One junction end does not reproduce the germline sequence, and a read error may be involved. The rearrangement links TRBV2 to TRBJ1-6, with TRBD1 matching 8 bases. The CDR3 has 15 amino acids. CDR1 and CDR2 from the germline V gene are SNHLY and FYNNEI. The CDR3 region is CASSPDRGYSSPLHF. As DNA, the CDR3 is TGTGCCAGCAGTCCAGACAGGGGTTATAGTTCACCCCTCCACTTT.

This rearrangement joins TRBV7-2 to TRBJ2-2; 8 nucleotides agree with TRBD2. Germline V lookup: CDR1 SGHTA, CDR2 FQGNSA. The CDR3 is 15 amino acids. V was pared by 5 bases and J by 0 bases, with 2 bases of the junction left unmatched. CDR3 in DNA: TGTGCCAGCAGCCGGGAGGGCTCGAACACCGGGGAGCTGTTTTTT. Translated, it gives CASSREGSNTGELFF.

This chain connects TRBV7-2 to TRBJ1-5; the match to TRBD1 covers 7 bases. V trimming: 4 bases; J trimming: 5 bases; junction bases outside the gene matches: 8. This CDR3 comprises 15 residues. Germline V gene sequence: CDR1 SGHTA, CDR2 FQGNSA. The CDR3 is CASSYTGTDDQPQHF. The CDR3 coding sequence is TGTGCCAGCAGCTATACCGGGACAGATGATCAGCCCCAGCATTTT.

The chain carries TRBV5-1 and TRBJ1-4; 10 bases match TRBD1. Trimming took 4 bases from V and 10 from J; bases not matched to a gene: 7. This CDR3 is 14 amino acids long. CDR1 is SGHRS, CDR2 YFSETQ, per germline. This chain's CDR3 is CASSDGTGEAKLFF. The CDR3 region has the DNA TGCGCCAGCAGCGATGGGACAGGGGAGGCAAAACTGTTTTTT.

This chain joins TRBV27 and TRBJ1-5, with D possibly matching TRBD1 (5 bases). This CDR3 has 15 residues. The germline CDR1 and CDR2 sequences are MNHEY and SMNVEV (reference sequence). Trimming removed 2 bases at V and 5 bases at J, with 13 bases between. The chain's CDR3 is CASSLLAGWDQPQHF. Written as DNA, the CDR3 is TGTGCCAGCAGTTTACTGGCAGGGTGGGATCAGCCCCAGCATTTT.

The V gene is TRBV9, the J gene TRBJ2-5; TRBD2 might be the D (5 bases). V gave up 4 bases and J gave up 5 bases, with 12 bases separating them. The CDR3 loop spans 13 amino acids. Germline assignment: CDR1 SGDLS and CDR2 YYNGEE. Written as DNA, the CDR3 is TGTGCCAGCAGCCAACGGGGAATGGAGACCCAGTACTTC. Its protein product is CASSQRGMETQYF. Filled out from reference TRBV9 and TRBJ2-5, the complete variable domain reads DSGVTQTPKHLITATGQRVTLRCSPRSGDLSVYWYQQSLDQGLQFLIQYYNGEERAKGNILERFSAQQFPDLHSELNLSSLELGDSALYFCASSQRGMETQYFGPGTRLLVL.

This clone was seen once. The chain links TRBV7-8 to TRBJ1-5; D not certain. CDR1 and CDR2 from the germline V gene are SGHVS and FQNEAQ. Trimming shortened V by 5 bases and J by 5 bases, and 19 bases separated the two germline ends. The length of the CDR3 is 16 residues. The chain's CDR3 is CASSRGGEWFDQPQHF. CDR3 DNA sequence: TGTGCCAGCAGCAGAGGCGGGGAGTGGTTCGATCAGCCCCAGCATTTT.

This sequence joins TRBV10-3 and TRBJ2-7; no reliable D call. The CDR3 has 12 amino acids. CDR1 and CDR2 from the germline V gene are ENHRY and SYGVKD. The V end lost 6 bases, the J end lost 5 bases, and 11 bases lay between the germline ends. In DNA form, the CDR3 reads TGTGCCATCAGCCCCACAACCGACGAGCAGTACTTC. It codes for CAISPTTDEQYF.